The present T cell receptor beta chain was sequenced within a study of shared clonotypes between healthy human individuals. In the naive CD8 group, cells lacked CD45RO and were positively selected for CCR7, so terminally differentiated effector memory CD45RA+ cells were left out. V lost 1 base, J lost 6 bases, and 8 bases stayed unmatched. Germline V gene data show CDR1 as LGHNA and CDR2 as YNFKEQ. There are 16 residues in the CDR3. TCRdb's copy holds only in-frame clones and misses some; the assay was immunoSEQ multiplex PCR. The table lists hundreds of thousands of clones, roughly 96% of them singletons.

This clonotype was obtained from a woman aged 25 to 39 in good health. The rearrangement joins TRBV4-2 to TRBJ1-4, with 7 positions matching TRBD1. Specimen: naive CD8+ T cells sorted from blood. The CDR3: CASSQGSPGQYEKLFF. Here the CDR3 DNA reads TGTGCCAGCAGCCAAGGGTCCCCGGGACAGTATGAAAAACTGTTTTTT.